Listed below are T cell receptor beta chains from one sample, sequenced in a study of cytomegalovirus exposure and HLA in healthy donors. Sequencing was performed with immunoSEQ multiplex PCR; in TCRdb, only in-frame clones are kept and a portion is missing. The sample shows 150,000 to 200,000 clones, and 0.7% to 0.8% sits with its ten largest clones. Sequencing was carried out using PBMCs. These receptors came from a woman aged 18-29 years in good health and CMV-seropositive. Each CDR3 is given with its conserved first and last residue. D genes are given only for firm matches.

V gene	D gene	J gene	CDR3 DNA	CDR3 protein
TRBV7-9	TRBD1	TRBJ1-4	TGTGCCAGCAGCGTACAGGGGAGCGAGGAAAAACTGTTTTTT	CASSVQGSEEKLFF
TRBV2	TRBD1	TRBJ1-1	TGTGCCAGCAGGAACAGGGGGCAGAACACTGAAGCTTTCTTT	CASRNRGQNTEAFF
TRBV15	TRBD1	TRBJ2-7	TGTGCCACCAGCTCGAGGACAGGGGCCTACGAGCAGTACTTC	CATSSRTGAYEQYF
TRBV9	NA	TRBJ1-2	TGTGCCAGCAGCGTAACTTCAGGGCTGGGCTACACCTTC	CASSVTSGLGYTF
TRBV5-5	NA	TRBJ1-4	TGTGCCAGCAGCTTATACGGGGGGTTCGGTGAAAAACTGTTTTTT	CASSLYGGFGEKLFF
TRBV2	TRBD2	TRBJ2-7	TGTGCCAGCAGTGAAGCGGGACTAGCCTCCTACGAGCAGTACTTC	CASSEAGLASYEQYF
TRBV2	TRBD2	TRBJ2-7	TGTGCCAGCAGTGTCGAGCGGGACTCCTACGAGCAGTACTTC	CASSVERDSYEQYF
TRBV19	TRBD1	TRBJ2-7	TGTGCCAGCAGTAGGGACAGGGGACACGAGCAGTACTTC	CASSRDRGHEQYF
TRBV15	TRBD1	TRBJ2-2	TGTGCCACCAGCAGAAAACAGACCGGGACAGAGAACACCGGGGAGCTGTTTTTT	CATSRKQTGTENTGELFF
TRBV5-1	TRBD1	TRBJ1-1	TGCGCCAGCACCTTATACAACGCGGGACAGTCAGCTTTCTTT	CASTLYNAGQSAFF
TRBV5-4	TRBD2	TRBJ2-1	TGTGCCAGCAGCTTGCGTCTAGCGGTCGGATACAATGAGCAGTTCTTC	CASSLRLAVGYNEQFF
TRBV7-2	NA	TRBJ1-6	TGTGCCAGCAGCTTTAATCCGGGGACCTATAATTCACCCCTCCACTTT	CASSFNPGTYNSPLHF
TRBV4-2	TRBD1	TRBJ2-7	TGTGCCAGCAGCCCGGGACAGGGACTCTCCTACGAGCAGTACTTC	CASSPGQGLSYEQYF
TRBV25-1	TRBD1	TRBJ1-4	TGTGCCAGCAGTGACCCCTCCGGGACAGGGGAGCACGAAAAACTGTTTTTT	CASSDPSGTGEHEKLFF
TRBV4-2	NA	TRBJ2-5	TGTGCCAGCAGCCAAGCTCGAACAGGCGTGGAGACCCAGTACTTC	CASSQARTGVETQYF
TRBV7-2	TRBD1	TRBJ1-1	TGTGCCAGCAGCCAAGAAGGGCAGGGGGCGACTAGCACTGAAGCTTTCTTT	CASSQEGQGATSTEAFF
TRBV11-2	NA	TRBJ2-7	TGTGCCAGCAGCTTAGATTTGACGGGGGGCGTTAGTATATACGAGCAGTACTTC	CASSLDLTGGVSIYEQYF
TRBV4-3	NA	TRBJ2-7	TGCGCCAGCAGCCAAGCCTTTACCGGGACTGGGACCTACGAGCAGTACTTC	CASSQAFTGTGTYEQYF
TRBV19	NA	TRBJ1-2	TGTGCCAGTAGGGGTCCCGCGGCCGGACACTTTACCTTC	CASRGPAAGHFTF
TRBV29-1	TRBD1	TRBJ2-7	TGCAGCGTTGTAGGGACAGGTGAACAAGGGTACGAGCAGTACTTC	CSVVGTGEQGYEQYF
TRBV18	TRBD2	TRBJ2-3	TGTGCCAGCTCACCTGGACTAGCGGGGGTTATTACAGATACGCAGTATTTT	CASSPGLAGVITDTQYF
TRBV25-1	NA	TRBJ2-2	TGTGCCAGCAGTGAAGCGGGGAGGAACACCGGGGAGCTGTTTTTT	CASSEAGRNTGELFF
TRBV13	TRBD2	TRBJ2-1	TGTGCCAGCAGCCAGTGGGGCGGGGGGTCCTACAATGAGCAGTTCTTC	CASSQWGGGSYNEQFF
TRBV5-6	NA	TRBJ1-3	TGTGCCAGCAGCTTGGGTACAGTCTCTGGAAACACCATATATTTT	CASSLGTVSGNTIYF
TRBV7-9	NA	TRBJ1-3	TGTGCCAGCAACGTGCAGGGAGGAAACACCATATATTTT	CASNVQGGNTIYF
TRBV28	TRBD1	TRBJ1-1	TGTGCCAGCAGCTCGTCGGGACAGGGGAACACTGAAGCTTTCTTT	CASSSSGQGNTEAFF
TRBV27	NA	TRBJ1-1	TGTGCCAGCAGTGTCCTCAGTCCCCCAGGGGTGGATCCCAACACTGAAGCTTTCTTT	CASSVLSPPGVDPNTEAFF
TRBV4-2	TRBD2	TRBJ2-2	TGTGCCAGCAGCCAATCATCAGCGGGGGCCTCCACCGGGGAGCTGTTTTTT	CASSQSSAGASTGELFF
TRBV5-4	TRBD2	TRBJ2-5	TGTGCCAGCAGCTTGGCGGGAGGATGGGAGACCCAGTACTTC	CASSLAGGWETQYF
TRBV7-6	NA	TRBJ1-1	TGTGCCAGCAGCTCCTACTCAGCGAACACTGAAACTTTCTTT	CASSSYSANTETFF
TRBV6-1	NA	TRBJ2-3	TGTGCCAGCAGTGAAGGAGCAGGGCCCCAGTATTTT	CASSEGAGPQYF